This TCR beta chain was retrieved from a study of T cells in Graves' hyperthyroidism and ophthalmopathy. As for the study in general: Upon initial diagnosis and before any treatment, peripheral blood was collected. Broader study findings: Also found in blood were most expanded thyroid clonotypes above 0.001. From stable hyperthyroidism, ophthalmopathy was set apart by a 13 V-J model.

The germline V and J ends were trimmed by 3 bases and 7 bases, with 16 bases remaining between them. This CDR3 is built from 15 residues. Germline values: CDR1 SGHNT, CDR2 YYREEE (reference sequence). Exclusions: uncontrolled infection, other autoimmune disease, pregnancy, lactation. TCR beta CDR3 sequences were amplified from RNA transcripts. The HTBI primer set drove a first-round RT-PCR of the TCR CDR3. TCRdb independently ran MiXCR on the multiplex PCR reads; one entry per CDR3 protein. Of over 300,000 distinct CDR3 sequences detected, roughly 13% appear once; the ten largest clones hold approximately 10%. As to this clonotype: The antigen is unknown.

Sequenced material: blood. The sequence derives from a woman aged 55-70 years with Graves' hyperthyroidism. The rearrangement uses TRBV5-4 and TRBJ1-4; maybe TRBD1 (5 bases). The CDR3 reads CASSSGPMRGEKLFF. In nucleotides, the CDR3 is TGTGCCAGCAGCTCCGGCCCGATGAGGGGTGAAAAACTGTTTTTT.